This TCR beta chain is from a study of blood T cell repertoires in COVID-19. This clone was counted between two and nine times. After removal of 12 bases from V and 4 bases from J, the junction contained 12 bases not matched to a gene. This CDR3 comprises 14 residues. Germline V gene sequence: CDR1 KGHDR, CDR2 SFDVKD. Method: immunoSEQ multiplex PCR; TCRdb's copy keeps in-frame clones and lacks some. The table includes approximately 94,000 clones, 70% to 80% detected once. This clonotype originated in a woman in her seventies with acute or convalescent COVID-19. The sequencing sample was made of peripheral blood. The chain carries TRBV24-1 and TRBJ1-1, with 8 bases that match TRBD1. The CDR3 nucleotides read TGTGCCCGACAGGGGAAGCGCAGGGGCACTGAAGCTTTCTTT. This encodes CARQGKRRGTEAFF.